This TCR beta chain came from a study of T cell responses to AZD1222 COVID-19 vaccine. This CDR3 contains 14 residues. J lost 7 bases, V lost 5 bases, and 7 bases had no gene match. Germline CDR1 reads SGHTA; CDR2 reads FQGTGA. As regards this clone: Its target is unknown.

Study outcomes and limitations: Vaccine-related CD4 TCRs covered spike, predominating at 160-218 and 743-854. Repertoire sampling occurred only after the peak T cell response. In a largely white British group with more females than males, clonal diversity was possibly underestimated. Close to half of all spike-specific TCRs reportedly target regions of the variants that are unmutated.

The table came from immunoSEQ multiplex PCR; TCRdb's copy has only in-frame clones and leaves some out. The sample comprises approximately 99,000 clones, around 90% of which are singletons, and over 3% rests with the top ten. This clonotype was obtained from an adult in good health. The V call is TRBV7-3, the J call TRBJ2-7; 11 positions agree with TRBD1. Source: peripheral blood, taken on day 0 of MenACWY control vaccination. In DNA, the CDR3 is TGTGCCAGCAGCCCAGGACAGGGGGCATGGGAGCAGTACTTC. Translated: CASSPGQGAWEQYF.